Listed below are T cell receptor beta chains from one sample, sequenced in a study of blood T cell repertoires in COVID-19. Sequenced by immunoSEQ multiplex PCR; TCRdb stores in-frame clones only, minus some. The table records over 100,000 clones, about 79% of them present only once. Source material: peripheral blood. Receptor source: an elderly woman with active or convalescent COVID-19. Each CDR3 is given with its conserved first and last residue.

V	J	CDR3
TRBV7-8	TRBJ1-6	CASSFGGGQYNSPLHF
TRBV15	TRBJ2-2	CATSRDSDRVRTGELFF
TRBV24-1	TRBJ2-3	CATSDVAGVGGADTQYF
TRBV7-2	TRBJ2-3	CASSQEVAGVGYF
TRBV3-1/TRBV3-2	TRBJ1-3	CASSHTGFAGNTIYF
TRBV6-2/TRBV6-3	TRBJ2-3	CASSYYLAGQFADTQYF
TRBV18	TRBJ2-2	CASSPPDGVSGELFF
TRBV9	TRBJ2-6	CASRQGSGANVLTF
TRBV6-2/TRBV6-3	TRBJ2-3	CASRPIRDSHTQYF
TRBV19	TRBJ2-3	CASSFRQADTQYF
TRBV6-5	TRBJ1-6	CASSYGTGYNSPLHF
TRBV11-2	TRBJ1-3	CASSPQGTGNTIYF
TRBV18	TRBJ1-3	CASSPPSGNTIYF
TRBV4-3	TRBJ1-2	CASSQEGGNGYTF
TRBV27	TRBJ1-1	CASSLLSGGNTEAFF
TRBV28	TRBJ2-7	CASSPTGTLSYEQYF
TRBV28	TRBJ1-5	CASTTSEGGTRPQHF
TRBV5-1	TRBJ1-2	CASSFAGNSYGYTF
TRBV5-8	TRBJ1-5	CASSLGVGNQPQHF
TRBV4-2	TRBJ1-1	CASEQLPNTEAFF
TRBV6-5	TRBJ1-1	CASSSQPTGGGTEAFF
TRBV5-1	TRBJ1-6	CASSSTRDSYNSPLHF
TRBV5-6	TRBJ1-2	CASSLRTGGSYGYTF
TRBV2	TRBJ1-5	CASRKGQVSDQPQHF
TRBV6-5	TRBJ1-1	CASSYRTGRMNTEAFF
TRBV7-9	TRBJ2-2	CASSAPTNTGELFF
TRBV5-5	TRBJ1-2	CASSPIPTGRNGYTF
TRBV6-5	TRBJ1-1	CASSYPPGGLNTEAFF
TRBV27	TRBJ2-2	CASGRLGAGELFF
TRBV18	TRBJ2-6	CASSPSGTGTSGANVLTF
TRBV19	TRBJ2-3	CASSDSGGPSTDTQYF
TRBV18	TRBJ2-7	CASSLSTGGNEQYF
TRBV18	TRBJ2-7	CASSPSGAPYEQYF
TRBV6-5	TRBJ2-7	CASKHHRDRDEQYF
TRBV19	TRBJ2-2	CASSMGQANTGELFF
TRBV27	TRBJ1-5	CASRVGANNNQPQHF
TRBV5-5	TRBJ2-4	CASRLIIGQGIQYF
TRBV6-2/TRBV6-3	TRBJ2-7	CASSYRRNYEQYF
TRBV5-1	TRBJ1-6	CASSLGGTSSYNSPLHF
TRBV18	TRBJ1-5	CASSPPGPAYSNQPQHF
TRBV15	TRBJ1-1	CATRQAEQYAEAFF
TRBV9	TRBJ1-3	CASSVDPGGPRSGNTIYF
TRBV7-2	TRBJ2-7	CASSPAVASLSYEQYF
TRBV18	TRBJ1-5	CASSLDSIYQPQHF
TRBV7-8	TRBJ1-1	CASSLEAGDTEAFF
TRBV5-1	TRBJ1-5	CASSLEGMYSNQPQHF
TRBV19	TRBJ2-4	CASRSNHRDPAKNIQYF
TRBV27	TRBJ1-1	CASKGYRPNTEAFF
TRBV5-1	TRBJ2-6	CASSEGAGANVLTF
TRBV29-1	TRBJ2-7	CSVERLAGPSYEQYF
TRBV7-6	TRBJ2-5	CASSSRGRGGETQYF
TRBV24-1	TRBJ2-3	CATSDLQLGGTDTQYF
TRBV19	TRBJ1-5	CASSTRTDSNQPQHF
TRBV12-3/TRBV12-4	TRBJ1-1	CASSSRADTEAFF